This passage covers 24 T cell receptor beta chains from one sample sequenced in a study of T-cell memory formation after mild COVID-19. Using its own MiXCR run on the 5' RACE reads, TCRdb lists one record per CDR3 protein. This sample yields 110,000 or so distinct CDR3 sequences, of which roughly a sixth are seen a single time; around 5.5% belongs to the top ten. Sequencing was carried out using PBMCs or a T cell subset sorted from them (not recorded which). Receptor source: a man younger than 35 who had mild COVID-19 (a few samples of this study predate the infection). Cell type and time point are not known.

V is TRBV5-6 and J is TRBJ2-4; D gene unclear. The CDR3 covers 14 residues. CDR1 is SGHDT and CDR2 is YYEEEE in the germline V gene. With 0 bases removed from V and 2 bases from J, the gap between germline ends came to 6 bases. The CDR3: CASSLAGTKNIQYF. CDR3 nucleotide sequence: TGTGCCAGCAGCTTGGCAGGTACCAAAAACATTCAGTACTTC.

The CDR3 is CASSAEMGRGAFF. Written as DNA, the CDR3 is TGTGCCAGCAGCGCTGAAATGGGGCGTGGAGCTTTCTTT. The rearrangement joins TRBV14 to TRBJ1-1; possible D gene TRBD1, 5 bases. This CDR3 is built from 13 residues. The V gene lost 5 bases and the J gene lost 10 bases, with 17 bases spanning the gap. CDR1 is SGHDN, CDR2 FVKESK, per germline. Looking up the rest from reference TRBV14 and TRBJ1-1 gives the full variable domain: EAGVTQFPSHSVIEKGQTVTLRCDPISGHDNLYWYRRVMGKEIKFLLHFVKESKQDESGMPNNRFLAERTGGTYSTLKVQPAELEDSGVYFCASSAEMGRGAFFGQGTRLTVV.

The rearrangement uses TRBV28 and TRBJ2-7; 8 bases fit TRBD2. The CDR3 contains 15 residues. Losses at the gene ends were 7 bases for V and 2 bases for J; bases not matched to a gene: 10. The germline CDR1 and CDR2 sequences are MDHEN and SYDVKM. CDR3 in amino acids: CASNHGAGATYEQYV. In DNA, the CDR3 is TGTGCCAGCAACCACGGAGCGGGGGCAACCTACGAGCAGTACGTC.

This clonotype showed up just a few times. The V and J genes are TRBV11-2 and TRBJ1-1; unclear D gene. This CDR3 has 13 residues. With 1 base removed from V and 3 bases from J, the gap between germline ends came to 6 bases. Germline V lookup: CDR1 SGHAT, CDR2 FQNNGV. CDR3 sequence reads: CASSLVQDTEAFF. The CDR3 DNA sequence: TGTGCCAGCAGCTTAGTTCAGGACACTGAAGCTTTCTTT.

The CDR3 DNA follows: TGTGCCAGCAGCAACCCCAGCAGGGAAGGCTACACCTTC. The encoded protein is CASSNPSREGYTF. The chain has TRBV7-2 and TRBJ1-2; D is possibly TRBD1 (5 bases). The V end lost 5 bases, the J end lost 8 bases, and 15 bases lay between the germline ends. The CDR3 covers 13 residues. Germline V gene lookup returns CDR1 SGHTA and CDR2 FQGNSA.

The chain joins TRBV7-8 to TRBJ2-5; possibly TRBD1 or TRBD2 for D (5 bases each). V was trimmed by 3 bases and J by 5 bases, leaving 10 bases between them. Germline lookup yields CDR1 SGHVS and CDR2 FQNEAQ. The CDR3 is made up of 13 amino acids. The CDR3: CASSFSWGETQYF. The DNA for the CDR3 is TGTGCCAGCAGCTTCTCCTGGGGGGAGACCCAGTACTTC.

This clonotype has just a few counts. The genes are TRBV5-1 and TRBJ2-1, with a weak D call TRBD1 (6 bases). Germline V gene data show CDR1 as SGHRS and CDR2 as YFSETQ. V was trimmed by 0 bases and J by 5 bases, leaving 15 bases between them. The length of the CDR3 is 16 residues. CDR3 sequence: CASSLVFRGSNNEQFF. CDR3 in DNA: TGCGCCAGCAGCTTGGTTTTCAGGGGTTCCAACAATGAGCAGTTCTTC.

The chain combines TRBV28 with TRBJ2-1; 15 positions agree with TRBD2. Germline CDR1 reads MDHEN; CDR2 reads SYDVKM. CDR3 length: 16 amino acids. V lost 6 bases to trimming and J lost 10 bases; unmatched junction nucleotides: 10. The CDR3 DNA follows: TGTGCCAGCAGCAATCAGGGACTAGCGGGGGGAAGGGAGCAGTTCTTC. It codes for CASSNQGLAGGREQFF.

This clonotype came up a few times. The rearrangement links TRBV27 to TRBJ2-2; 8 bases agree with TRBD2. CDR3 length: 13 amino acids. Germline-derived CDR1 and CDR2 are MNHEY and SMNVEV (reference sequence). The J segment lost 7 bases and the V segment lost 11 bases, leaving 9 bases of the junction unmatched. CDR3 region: CARITSGGGELFF. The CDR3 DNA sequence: TGTGCCCGGATCACTAGCGGAGGCGGGGAGCTGTTTTTT.

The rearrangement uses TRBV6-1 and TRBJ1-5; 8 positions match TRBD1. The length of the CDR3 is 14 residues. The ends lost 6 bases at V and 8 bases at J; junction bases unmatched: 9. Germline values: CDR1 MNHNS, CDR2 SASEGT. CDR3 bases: TGTGCCAGCAGCGGTCCACAGGGGGAAAAGCCCCAGCATTTT. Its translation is CASSGPQGEKPQHF.

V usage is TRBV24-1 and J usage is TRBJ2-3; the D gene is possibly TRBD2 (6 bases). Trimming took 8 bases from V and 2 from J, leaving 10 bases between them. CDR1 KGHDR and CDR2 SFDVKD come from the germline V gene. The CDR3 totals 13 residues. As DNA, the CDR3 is TGTGCCACCAATGGGGGGTTCACAGATACGCAGTATTTT. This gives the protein CATNGGFTDTQYF.

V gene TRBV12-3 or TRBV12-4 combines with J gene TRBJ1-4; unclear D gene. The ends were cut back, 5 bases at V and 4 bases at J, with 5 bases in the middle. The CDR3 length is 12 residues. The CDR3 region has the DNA TGTGCCAGCAGTGACAATAATGAAAAACTGTTTTTT. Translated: CASSDNNEKLFF.

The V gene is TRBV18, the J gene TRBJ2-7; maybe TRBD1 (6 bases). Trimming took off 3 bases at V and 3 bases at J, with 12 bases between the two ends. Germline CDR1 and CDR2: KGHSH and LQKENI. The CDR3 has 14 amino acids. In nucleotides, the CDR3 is TGTGCCAGCTCACCCGACAGGATAAACTACGAGCAGTACGTC. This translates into CASSPDRINYEQYV.

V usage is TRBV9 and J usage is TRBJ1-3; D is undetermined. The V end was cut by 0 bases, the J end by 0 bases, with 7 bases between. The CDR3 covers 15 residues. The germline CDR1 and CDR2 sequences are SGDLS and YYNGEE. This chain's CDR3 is CASSVGGTSGNTIYF. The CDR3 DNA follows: TGTGCCAGCAGCGTAGGAGGAACCTCTGGAAACACCATATATTTT.

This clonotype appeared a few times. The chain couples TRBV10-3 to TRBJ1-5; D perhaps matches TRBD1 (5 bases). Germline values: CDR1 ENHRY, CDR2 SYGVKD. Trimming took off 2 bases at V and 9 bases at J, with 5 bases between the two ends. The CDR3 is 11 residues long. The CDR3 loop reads CAISEGGPQHF. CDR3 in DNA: TGTGCCATCAGTGAGGGGGGGCCCCAGCATTTT.

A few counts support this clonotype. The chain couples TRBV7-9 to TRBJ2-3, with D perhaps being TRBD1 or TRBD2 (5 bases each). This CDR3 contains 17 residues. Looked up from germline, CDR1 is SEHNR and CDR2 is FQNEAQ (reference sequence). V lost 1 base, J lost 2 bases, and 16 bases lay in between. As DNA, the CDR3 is TGTGCCAGCAGCTTAGTTATAGGGGAGATATCCACAGATACGCAGTATTTT. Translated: CASSLVIGEISTDTQYF.

The CDR3 DNA is TGCAGCGTTCTCAGGGAAAAACTGTTTTTT. Translation gives CSVLREKLFF. The rearrangement joins TRBV29-1 to TRBJ1-4; D is unclear. From germline, CDR1 is SQVTM and CDR2 ANQGSEA. This CDR3 has 10 residues. The V end lost 5 bases, the J end lost 8 bases, and 6 bases lay between the germline ends.

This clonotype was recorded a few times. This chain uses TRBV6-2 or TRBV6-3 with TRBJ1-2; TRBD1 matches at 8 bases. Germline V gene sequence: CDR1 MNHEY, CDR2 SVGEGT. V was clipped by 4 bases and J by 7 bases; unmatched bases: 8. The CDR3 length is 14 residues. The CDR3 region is CASSFLDRVSGYTF. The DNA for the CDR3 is TGTGCCAGCAGTTTCCTGGACAGGGTCTCTGGCTACACCTTC.

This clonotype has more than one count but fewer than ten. CDR3 protein: CASSEGQGMNTEAFF. Here the CDR3 DNA reads TGTGCCAGCTCCGAAGGACAGGGGATGAACACTGAAGCTTTCTTT. The chain links TRBV18 to TRBJ1-1; TRBD1 matches 9 bases. Germline CDR1 reads KGHSH; CDR2 reads LQKENI. There are 15 residues in the CDR3. Unmatched junction bases numbered 5, after V lost 6 bases and J lost 0 bases.

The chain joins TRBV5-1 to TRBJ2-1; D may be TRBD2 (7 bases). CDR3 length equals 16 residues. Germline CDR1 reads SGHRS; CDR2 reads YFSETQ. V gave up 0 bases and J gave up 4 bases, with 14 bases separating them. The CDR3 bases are TGCGCCAGCAGCTTGGAATTGGGGGGGGCGTACAATGAGCAGTTCTTC. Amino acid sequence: CASSLELGGAYNEQFF.

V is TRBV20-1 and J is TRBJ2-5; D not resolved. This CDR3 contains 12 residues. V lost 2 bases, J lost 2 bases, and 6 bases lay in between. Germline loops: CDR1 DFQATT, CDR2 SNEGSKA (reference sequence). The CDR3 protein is CSARSSQETQYF. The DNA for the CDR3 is TGCAGTGCTAGAAGTTCACAAGAGACCCAGTACTTC.

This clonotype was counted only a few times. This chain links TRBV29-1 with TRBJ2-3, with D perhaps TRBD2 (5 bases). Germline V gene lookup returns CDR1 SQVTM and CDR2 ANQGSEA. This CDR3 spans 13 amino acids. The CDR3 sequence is CTILSGSTDTQYF. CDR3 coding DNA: TGCACCATACTATCGGGATCCACAGATACGCAGTATTTT.

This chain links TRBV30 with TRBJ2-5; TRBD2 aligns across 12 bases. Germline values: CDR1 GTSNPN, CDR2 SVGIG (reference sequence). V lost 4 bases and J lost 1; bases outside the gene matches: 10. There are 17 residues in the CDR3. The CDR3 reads CAWNAGLLAGGQETQYF. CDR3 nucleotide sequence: TGTGCCTGGAACGCGGGATTACTAGCGGGGGGCCAAGAGACCCAGTACTTC.

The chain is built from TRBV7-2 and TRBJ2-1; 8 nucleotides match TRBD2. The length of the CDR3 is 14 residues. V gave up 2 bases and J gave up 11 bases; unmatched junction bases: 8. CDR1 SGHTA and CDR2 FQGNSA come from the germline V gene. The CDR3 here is CASSLRGSGTKQFF. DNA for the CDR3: TGTGCCAGCAGCTTAAGGGGTAGCGGGACTAAGCAGTTCTTC.